This entry lists 24 T cell receptor beta chains sequenced from one sample in a study of blood T cells in healthy people across ages. A second about 7 to 12 cycle PCR used barcoded and J-beta primers. Via MiXCR, TCRdb re-called the 5' RACE reads, giving one row per CDR3 protein. The sample carries approximately 800,000 distinct CDR3 sequences, about 62% recorded once. The material sequenced was blood. The receptors derive from a man aged 25-45 years in good health.

This chain connects TRBV20-1 to TRBJ2-5; 7 bases line up with TRBD1. Germline CDR1 and CDR2: DFQATT and SNEGSKA (reference sequence). Germline trimming cut 5 bases from V and 5 bases from J; bases unmatched to any gene: 8. CDR3 size: 13 residues. CDR3 nucleotide sequence: TGCAGTGCTGCCCCAGACAGGGTGGAGACCCAGTACTTC. Its translation: CSAAPDRVETQYF.

This clonotype was recorded a few times. V usage is TRBV5-8 and J usage is TRBJ2-7; tentative D call: TRBD1 (7 bases). The V end was cut by 3 bases, the J end by 3 bases, with 13 bases between. Looked up from germline, CDR1 is SGHTS and CDR2 is YDEGEE. The CDR3 totals 14 residues. The CDR3 is CASSWGRGDYEQYF. CDR3 in DNA: TGTGCCAGCAGCTGGGGCAGGGGGGACTACGAGCAGTACTTC.

This clonotype was seen only a few times. The V call is TRBV14, the J call TRBJ2-7, with a tentative D call TRBD2 (6 bases). Germline-derived CDR1 and CDR2 are SGHDN and FVKESK. V dropped 0 bases and J dropped 10 bases, with 10 bases sitting between them. CDR3 size: 12 residues. In DNA, the CDR3 is TGTGCCAGCAGCCAAGATGCGGGGCGACAGTACTTC. This codes for CASSQDAGRQYF.

This clonotype was observed a single time. V usage is TRBV7-9 and J usage is TRBJ2-2; a weak D match, TRBD2 (5 bases). CDR1 SEHNR and CDR2 FQNEAQ come from the germline V gene (reference sequence). CDR3 length: 15 amino acids. Trimming pared 2 bases from V and 2 bases from J, leaving 9 bases between. CDR3 protein: CASSLRGPNTGELFF. In DNA, the CDR3 is TGTGCCAGCAGCTTAAGAGGGCCCAACACCGGGGAGCTGTTTTTT.

V is TRBV20-1 and J is TRBJ1-5; 7 bases agree with TRBD1. The CDR3 has 15 residues. The germline V gene has CDR1 DFQATT and CDR2 SNEGSKA (reference sequence). The J segment lost 0 bases and the V segment lost 3 bases, leaving 5 bases of the junction unmatched. The CDR3 spells CSASRQGYSNQPQHF. CDR3 DNA: TGCAGTGCTAGCCGACAGGGATATAGCAATCAGCCCCAGCATTTT.

The rearrangement links TRBV7-2 to TRBJ2-4, with 8 bases aligning to TRBD2. TRBJ2-7 matches the DNA end more closely, so the J call is doubtful. The CDR3 covers 14 residues. The germline CDR1 and CDR2 sequences are SGHTA and FQGNSA. CDR3 bases: TGTGCCAGCAGCCCGGGGGGACTAGGGTACGAGCAGTACTTC. The encoded protein is CASSPGGLGYEQYF.

The J gene is TRBJ2-5, the V gene TRBV7-2; D may be TRBD1 or TRBD2 (5 bases each). Trimming left V 5 bases short and J 13 bases short, with 20 bases between. CDR3 length equals 13 residues. Germline CDR1 is SGHTA and CDR2 is FQGNSA. This chain's CDR3 is CASSPGAKNIRYF. The CDR3 DNA sequence: TGTGCCAGCAGCCCCGGGGCCAAAAACATTCGGTACTTC.

This chain joins TRBV11-2 and TRBJ2-3, with a possible D match to TRBD2 (6 bases). Trimming cost V 5 bases and J 4 bases, with 16 bases left between them. CDR3 length: 15 amino acids. Germline CDR1 and CDR2: SGHAT and FQNNGV. CDR3: CASSILFSGADTQYF. The CDR3, as DNA: TGTGCCAGCAGCATATTATTTAGCGGAGCAGATACGCAGTATTTT.

The V and J genes are TRBV20-1 and TRBJ2-7; TRBD1 agrees at 7 bases. The CDR3 sequence is 13 residues long. Germline V lookup: CDR1 DFQATT, CDR2 SNEGSKA (reference sequence). With V trimmed by 4 bases and J by 2 bases, 5 bases remained unmatched. The CDR3 protein is CSATRQGTYEQYF. The CDR3 nucleotides are TGCAGTGCTACCCGACAGGGAACCTACGAGCAGTACTTC.

The chain couples TRBV7-2 to TRBJ2-1, with 7 nucleotides matching TRBD1. V lost 5 bases, J lost 9 bases, and 7 bases stayed unmatched. The CDR3 covers 13 residues. Germline values: CDR1 SGHTA, CDR2 FQGNSA. In nucleotides, the CDR3 is TGTGCCAGCAGCATCCGACAGGGTCCTGAGCAGTTCTTC. Its protein is CASSIRQGPEQFF.

The genes are TRBV5-1 and TRBJ2-1; 10 bases line up with TRBD1. J was trimmed by 5 bases and V by 4 bases; bases with no gene match: 9. The germline V gene has CDR1 SGHRS and CDR2 YFSETQ. The CDR3 covers 16 residues. The CDR3 region is CASSRAGTGVNNEQFF. Here the CDR3 DNA reads TGCGCCAGCAGCCGCGCCGGGACAGGGGTGAACAATGAGCAGTTCTTC.

The chain recombines TRBV9 with TRBJ2-5; D call uncertain. This CDR3 has 12 amino acids. Trimming shortened V by 0 bases and J by 4 bases, and 4 bases separated the two germline ends. Germline CDR1 SGDLS, CDR2 YYNGEE. The CDR3, as DNA: TGTGCCAGCAGCGTAGTCGGAGAGACCCAGTACTTC. Its protein product is CASSVVGETQYF.

Ten or more counts support this clonotype. The gene calls are TRBV11-1 and TRBJ2-3; D ambiguous. The V gene's germline CDR1 is SGHAT and CDR2 FQDESV (reference sequence). The CDR3 loop spans 12 amino acids. The germline V and J ends were trimmed by 5 bases and 11 bases, with 14 bases remaining between them. CDR3 bases: TGTGCCAGCAGCCAAGACGGTCGCGAGCAGTATTTT. Its protein product is CASSQDGREQYF.

The rearrangement links TRBV3-1 to TRBJ2-2; D may be TRBD1 (5 bases). Germline loops: CDR1 LGHDT, CDR2 YNNKEL (reference sequence). V shed 4 bases and J shed 7 bases, with 19 bases lying between them. This CDR3 region has 16 residues. The chain's CDR3 is CASSPLGAAVGGELFF. In nucleotides, the CDR3 is TGTGCCAGCAGCCCCCTTGGGGCGGCGGTGGGCGGGGAGCTGTTTTTT.

This clonotype was found once. The CDR3 here is CASARDGDNEQFF. For the CDR3, the DNA is TGCGCCAGCGCTCGGGACGGGGACAATGAGCAGTTCTTC. The V and J genes are TRBV5-1 and TRBJ2-1; D may match TRBD1 or TRBD2 (5 bases each). Per germline, CDR1 SGHRS and CDR2 YFSETQ. CDR3 size: 13 residues. Deletions cut 7 bases from V and 5 bases from J, with 13 bases between.

The genes are TRBV2 and TRBJ1-2, with unresolved D. This CDR3 spans 11 amino acids. Trimming removed 5 bases at V and 8 bases at J, with 9 bases between. CDR1 is SNHLY, CDR2 FYNNEI, per germline. CDR3 protein: CASSLRFGYTF. The CDR3, as DNA: TGTGCCAGCAGTTTGAGGTTCGGCTACACCTTC.

The chain uses TRBV12-3 or TRBV12-4 and TRBJ2-5, with TRBD1 as a possible D gene (6 bases). The closer fit of TRBJ2-7 to the DNA end suggests the J call may be wrong. The CDR3 totals 13 residues. The CDR3 is CASSQRGIYEQYF. The CDR3 nucleotides are TGTGCCAGCAGTCAGAGGGGGATTTACGAGCAGTACTTC.

The rearrangement uses TRBV5-1 and TRBJ2-7; 10 bases are a match to TRBD1. Per germline, CDR1 SGHRS and CDR2 YFSETQ. The V and J ends lost 4 bases and 7 bases, in that order; junction bases with no gene match: 8. The CDR3 loop spans 14 amino acids. CDR3 DNA: TGCGCCAGCAGCCGAGGGACAGGGGTTGATGAGCAGTACTTC. It yields the protein CASSRGTGVDEQYF.

The chain couples TRBV20-1 to TRBJ1-2; perhaps TRBD1 as D (6 bases). Trimming removed 6 bases from V and 0 bases from J, with 14 bases in between. The germline CDR1 and CDR2 sequences are DFQATT and SNEGSKA (reference sequence). The CDR3 is 14 residues long. This CDR3 is CSARSDRTNYGYTF. CDR3 nucleotides: TGCAGTGCCCGGTCTGACAGGACTAACTATGGCTACACCTTC.

The V gene is TRBV4-1, the J gene TRBJ2-3; no reliable D call. The CDR3 is 17 residues long. The V and J ends lost 1 base and 0 bases respectively, with 14 bases between them. Germline V CDR1 and CDR2: MGHRA, YSYEKL. The CDR3 bases are TGCGCCAGCAGCCAAGGTTTTGGACGGGTTAGCACAGATACGCAGTATTTT. Protein product: CASSQGFGRVSTDTQYF.

On this clonotype: Germline and junction disagree at one end, which may indicate a read error. CDR3 nucleotide sequence: TGTGCCAGCAGCGCAACTCTAGCGGGACCCTCCTGCGAGCAGTACTTC. Translation gives CASSATLAGPSCEQYF. V is TRBV7-2 and J is TRBJ2-4; TRBD2 matches 9 bases. The J call may not be correct, given that the DNA end is closer to TRBJ2-7. Germline-derived CDR1 and CDR2 are SGHTA and FQGNSA. The CDR3 contains 16 residues.

The chain's CDR3 is CASSPWDRRLEQYF. DNA for the CDR3: TGTGCCAGCAGCCCGTGGGACCGACGGCTCGAGCAGTACTTC. V gene TRBV12-3 or TRBV12-4 combines with J gene TRBJ2-7; D possibly uses TRBD1 or TRBD2 (5 bases each). The CDR3 runs 14 residues. V lost 6 bases and J 6 bases, leaving 18 bases between the germline ends.

This clonotype has only a few counts. This chain links TRBV5-4 with TRBJ2-4; a weak D match, TRBD1 (5 bases). The end of the DNA is better explained by TRBJ2-7, so the J call may be wrong. Germline V gene data show CDR1 as SGHNT and CDR2 as YYREEE (reference sequence). This CDR3 contains 15 residues. CDR3 protein: CASSLEGQVGREQYF. DNA for the CDR3: TGTGCCAGCAGCTTGGAAGGGCAGGTGGGGCGCGAGCAGTACTTC.

This clonotype was counted only a few times. V usage is TRBV20-1 and J usage is TRBJ2-3; the match to TRBD2 covers 10 bases. The CDR3 runs 16 residues. Germline V CDR1 and CDR2: DFQATT, SNEGSKA (reference sequence). V was clipped by 0 bases and J by 2 bases; unmatched bases: 5. CDR3 sequence: CSARDPSGGDTDTQYF. CDR3 DNA: TGCAGTGCTAGAGACCCAAGCGGGGGGGACACAGATACGCAGTATTTT.